Listed below are T cell receptor beta chains from one sample, sequenced in a study of cytomegalovirus exposure and HLA in healthy donors. Assay used: immunoSEQ multiplex PCR; TCRdb lists only in-frame clones, some missing. The table shows more than 200,000 clones, with 90% occurring only once. The sequencing input was PBMCs. These receptors all stem from a woman in her thirties in good health and CMV-seronegative. CDR3s include the opening cysteine and the closing phenylalanine or tryptophan. D genes are given only for firm matches. For some rows the clone size is stated as once, few or many, or as a class when expanded; others skip it.

J	V	size	D	CDR3	DNA
TRBJ2-7	TRBV27	NA	NA	CASSLRGGSYEQYF	TGTGCCAGCAGTTTAAGGGGGGGGAGCTACGAGCAGTACTTC
TRBJ2-2	TRBV28	NA	NA	CASSSGTINTGELFF	TGTGCCAGCAGCTCCGGGACAATAAACACCGGGGAGCTGTTTTTT
TRBJ2-7	TRBV11-2	NA	NA	CASSLEYEQYF	TGTGCCAGCAGCTTGGAGTACGAGCAGTACTTC
TRBJ2-3	TRBV28	NA	TRBD2	CASSSPRTSGTDTQYF	TGTGCCAGCAGTTCCCCGAGGACTAGCGGCACAGATACGCAGTATTTT
TRBJ2-1	TRBV27	NA	TRBD2	CASSPLAGGDVDEQFF	TGTGCCAGCAGTCCTCTAGCGGGAGGAGATGTAGATGAGCAGTTCTTC
TRBJ1-2	TRBV21-1	once	NA	CASSNWANYGYTF	TGTGCCAGCAGCAATTGGGCTAACTATGGCTACACCTTC
TRBJ2-2	TRBV13	NA	TRBD2	CASSLGLAGGPLSGELFF	TGTGCCAGCAGCTTAGGACTAGCGGGAGGCCCTTTATCAGGGGAGCTGTTTTTT
TRBJ2-1	TRBV5-1	few	TRBD2	CASSLGLAGNEQFF	TGCGCCAGCAGCTTGGGACTAGCGGGAAACGAGCAGTTCTTC
TRBJ2-3	TRBV7-3	NA	NA	CASSTGLPGDTQYF	TGTGCCAGCAGCACTGGACTCCCGGGCGATACGCAGTATTTT
TRBJ2-5	TRBV29-1	NA	NA	CSVPGRVGQETQYF	TGCAGCGTCCCTGGCAGGGTGGGTCAAGAGACCCAGTACTTC
TRBJ2-7	TRBV5-1	NA	TRBD2	CASSYAGGEGSYEQYF	TGCGCCAGCAGTTATGCGGGCGGGGAGGGCTCCTACGAGCAGTACTTC
TRBJ2-4	TRBV5-5	NA	NA	CASSRTTGTKNIQYF	TGTGCCAGCAGCCGCACCACGGGAACCAAAAACATTCAGTACTTC
TRBJ2-7	TRBV7-9	NA	NA	CASSLANIGPEQYF	TGTGCCAGCAGCTTAGCGAATATCGGACCCGAGCAGTACTTC
TRBJ2-7	TRBV29-1	NA	TRBD2	CGVGGGTLGEQYF	TGCGGGGTCGGGGGGGGCACTTTGGGCGAGCAGTACTTC
TRBJ2-7	TRBV14	NA	TRBD2	CASSPLAGGYHEQYF	TGTGCCAGCAGCCCACTAGCGGGAGGGTATCACGAGCAGTACTTC
TRBJ1-5	TRBV19	once	NA	CASSIVWGSNQPQHF	TGTGCCAGTAGTATTGTTTGGGGCAGCAATCAGCCCCAGCATTTT
TRBJ1-3	TRBV19	NA	TRBD1	CASSISAGGSGNTIYF	TGTGCCAGTAGTATATCGGCAGGGGGCTCTGGAAACACCATATATTTT
TRBJ2-7	TRBV18	NA	TRBD1	CASSPPPRQGTYEQYF	TGTGCCAGCTCACCACCCCCGCGACAGGGTACCTACGAGCAGTACTTC
TRBJ1-3	TRBV29-1	NA	NA	CSVSDSSGNTIYF	TGCAGCGTTTCAGACAGCTCTGGAAACACCATATATTTT
TRBJ2-2	TRBV19	NA	TRBD2	CASSIALAANTGELFF	TGTGCCAGTAGTATTGCACTAGCGGCGAACACCGGGGAGCTGTTTTTT
TRBJ2-2	TRBV4-2	NA	TRBD2	CASSQDTSGRDSRTGELFF	TGTGCCAGCAGCCAAGACACCAGCGGGAGAGATTCCAGAACCGGGGAGCTGTTTTTT
TRBJ1-2	TRBV15	NA	NA	CATSRDRNYGYTF	TGTGCCACCAGCAGGGACAGAAACTATGGCTACACCTTC
TRBJ2-3	TRBV29-1	NA	TRBD2	CSVEGVLEGGILTDTQYF	TGCAGCGTTGAGGGGGTTTTGGAGGGAGGGATTCTCACAGATACGCAGTATTTT
TRBJ2-7	TRBV5-1	once	TRBD1	CASSLPDRRQYF	TGCGCCAGCAGCTTGCCGGACAGGAGACAGTACTTC
TRBJ2-3	TRBV30	NA	NA	CAWSSFRTDTQYF	TGTGCCTGGAGTTCATTCCGCACAGATACGCAGTATTTT
TRBJ2-5	TRBV11-3	NA	NA	CASSLGPSLAQETQYF	TGTGCCAGCAGCTTAGGTCCGTCGCTAGCCCAAGAGACCCAGTACTTC
TRBJ2-1	TRBV27	NA	NA	CASSLSQGGEQFF	TGTGCCAGCAGTTTATCGCAGGGGGGTGAGCAGTTCTTC
TRBJ2-7	TRBV5-1	NA	NA	CASSAWPGTVEQYF	TGCGCCAGCAGCGCTTGGCCAGGGACTGTCGAGCAGTACTTC
TRBJ2-1	TRBV6-1	NA	TRBD1	CASSDRDYNEQFF	TGTGCCAGCAGCGACAGGGACTACAATGAGCAGTTCTTC
TRBJ2-7	TRBV5-6	NA	NA	CASSFDTDIPSYEQYF	TGTGCCAGCAGCTTTGACACGGATATTCCCTCCTACGAGCAGTACTTC
TRBJ2-1	TRBV5-6	NA	NA	CASSLSGEPLF	TGTGCCAGCAGCTTGTCGGGCGAACCGCTCTTC
TRBJ1-1	TRBV19	NA	NA	CASSIGQKNTEAFF	TGTGCCAGTAGTATCGGACAAAAGAACACTGAAGCTTTCTTT
TRBJ2-1	TRBV5-6	NA	TRBD1	CASRLAAGTGGNEQFF	TGTGCCAGCAGGTTGGCGGCAGGGACAGGGGGTAATGAGCAGTTCTTC
TRBJ2-5	TRBV19	NA	TRBD2	CASSAELAGGIIETQYF	TGTGCCAGTAGTGCCGAACTAGCGGGAGGGATCATCGAGACCCAGTACTTC
TRBJ1-5	TRBV21-1	NA	NA	CASFRRQGRNQPQHF	TGTGCCAGCTTTCGCCGACAGGGCCGCAATCAGCCCCAGCATTTT
TRBJ2-3	TRBV7-3	NA	TRBD1	CASSGTGVSNTQYF	TGTGCCAGCAGCGGGACAGGGGTATCGAATACGCAGTATTTT
TRBJ2-1	TRBV11-3	NA	NA	CASSFHGVSYNEQFF	TGTGCCAGCAGCTTCCACGGAGTTTCCTACAATGAGCAGTTCTTC
TRBJ2-5	TRBV5-1	NA	NA	CASSLAVGQGETQYF	TGCGCCAGCAGCTTGGCCGTAGGTCAGGGTGAGACCCAGTACTTC
TRBJ2-6	TRBV4-1	once	NA	CASSQTPSGANVLTF	TGCGCCAGCAGCCAAACACCCTCTGGGGCCAACGTCCTGACTTTC
TRBJ2-1	TRBV4-2	NA	TRBD2	CASSHNAGSGRADYNEQFF	TGTGCCAGCAGCCATAATGCAGGGAGCGGGAGGGCCGATTACAATGAGCAGTTCTTC
TRBJ2-7	TRBV11-3	once	TRBD2	CASSPRGGAKHSYEQYF	TGTGCCAGCAGCCCCCGGGGGGGGGCCAAACACTCCTACGAGCAGTACTTC
TRBJ2-7	TRBV7-2	NA	NA	CASSLAFTREYSDEQYF	TGTGCCAGCAGCTTAGCATTCACCCGGGAGTACTCGGACGAGCAGTACTTC
TRBJ2-2	TRBV2	NA	TRBD1	CASSDGQGASNTGELFF	TGTGCCAGCAGTGATGGACAGGGGGCCTCGAACACCGGGGAGCTGTTTTTT
TRBJ2-1	TRBV15	NA	NA	CATSRPELVSGNPEQFF	TGTGCCACCAGCAGACCCGAACTAGTTTCCGGAAATCCTGAGCAGTTCTTC
TRBJ2-7	TRBV5-4	NA	TRBD2	CASSFTSGSIYEQYF	TGTGCCAGCAGCTTCACTAGCGGGAGCATCTACGAGCAGTACTTC
TRBJ2-5	TRBV7-2	NA	NA	CASSRGGSETQYF	TGTGCCAGCAGCCGGGGTGGCTCGGAGACCCAGTACTTC
TRBJ2-1	TRBV27	once	TRBD2	CASSLFWGATSGRSYNEQFF	TGTGCCAGCAGTTTATTTTGGGGAGCGACTAGCGGGAGGTCCTACAATGAGCAGTTCTTC